The 27 T cell receptor beta chains reported below all come from one sample, sequenced in a study of cytomegalovirus exposure and HLA in healthy donors. Use of 60 Vbeta and 13 Jbeta primers characterized the PCR. Some clones are missing from TCRdb's copy, which holds only in-frame ones; the method was immunoSEQ multiplex PCR. The data hold 130,000 to 150,000 clones, with about 64% observed a single time. Sequenced input: PBMCs. These receptors were taken from a woman aged 25 to 45 in good health and CMV-seropositive.

This chain joins TRBV10-1 and TRBJ2-3; TRBD1 matches 7 bases. Trimming cost V 3 bases and J 2 bases; bases outside gene matches: 8. Per the germline V gene, CDR1 is WNHNN and CDR2 is SYGVQD (reference sequence). The CDR3 is 16 amino acids. The CDR3 spells CASSDIRDRSTDTQYF. DNA for the CDR3: TGCGCCAGCAGTGATATTAGGGACAGATCCACAGATACGCAGTATTTT.

This clone was found a few times. The chain's CDR3 is CASSLVSPDSPLHF. CDR3 in DNA: TGCGCCAGCAGCTTGGTCTCCCCCGATTCACCCCTCCACTTT. The chain links TRBV5-1 to TRBJ1-6; D gene unclear. Germline assignment: CDR1 SGHRS and CDR2 YFSETQ. CDR3 size: 14 residues. The V gene lost 0 bases and the J gene lost 8 bases, with 9 bases spanning the gap.

The J gene is TRBJ1-2, the V gene TRBV15; TRBD1 is a possible D gene (6 bases). V was trimmed by 0 bases and J by 4 bases, leaving 15 bases between them. The CDR3 length is 16 residues. The V gene's germline CDR1 is LNHNV and CDR2 YYDKDF (reference sequence). CDR3 sequence: CATSRDLEGGAYGYTF. Written as DNA, the CDR3 is TGTGCCACCAGCAGAGATTTGGAAGGGGGAGCCTATGGCTACACCTTC.

The V call is TRBV2, the J call TRBJ1-2; perhaps TRBD1 as D (5 bases). CDR1 SNHLY and CDR2 FYNNEI come from the germline V gene. V shed 3 bases and J shed 6 bases, with 17 bases lying between them. The length of the CDR3 is 15 residues. Here the CDR3 reads CASSESQGISDGYTF. CDR3 in DNA: TGTGCCAGCAGTGAGTCGCAGGGAATAAGCGATGGCTACACCTTC.

This clone was observed a handful of times. The J gene is TRBJ1-4, the V gene TRBV30, with D possibly being TRBD1 (6 bases). This CDR3 has 14 amino acids. Germline CDR1 reads GTSNPN; CDR2 reads SVGIG (reference sequence). V was pared by 4 bases and J by 8 bases, with 17 bases between. For the CDR3, the DNA is TGTGCCTGGACCGACCTACAGGGCAGAGAAAAACTGTTTTTT. This encodes CAWTDLQGREKLFF.

The V call is TRBV7-8, the J call TRBJ2-7; maybe TRBD2 (5 bases). Deletions cut 0 bases from V and 6 bases from J, with 12 bases between. The CDR3 has 14 residues. CDR1 is SGHVS and CDR2 is FQNEAQ in the germline V gene. The CDR3 nucleotides read TGTGCCAGCAGCTTAGCGAGGACTTCAAGCGAGCAGTACTTC. This translates into CASSLARTSSEQYF.

The gene calls are TRBV6-1 and TRBJ1-2; 9 bases fit TRBD1. The CDR3 spans 15 residues. The germline V gene has CDR1 MNHNS and CDR2 SASEGT. The V segment lost 7 bases and the J segment 5 bases; nucleotides outside the gene matches: 11. The CDR3 protein is CASNPTGGMWYGYTF. The CDR3 region has the DNA TGTGCCAGCAACCCGACAGGGGGTATGTGGTATGGCTACACCTTC.

The V call is TRBV7-7, the J call TRBJ2-7; D unresolved. V lost 1 base and J 0 bases, leaving 19 bases between the germline ends. The germline V gene has CDR1 SSHAT and CDR2 FNYEAQ (reference sequence). The CDR3 is 18 residues long. Here the CDR3 reads CASSLGHSGGEISYEQYF. CDR3 sequence (DNA): TGTGCCAGCAGCTTAGGACACTCTGGTGGCGAAATCTCCTACGAGCAGTACTTC.

This chain uses TRBV28 with TRBJ1-3; 8 bases align to TRBD1. Germline CDR1 MDHEN, CDR2 SYDVKM. The CDR3 length is 15 residues. Losses at the gene ends were 4 bases for V and 2 bases for J; bases not matched to a gene: 4. CDR3 coding DNA: TGTGCCAGCAGTTCAGAGACAGGGGCTGGAAACACCATATATTTT. Its translation is CASSSETGAGNTIYF.

This clone has only a few counts. This sequence joins TRBV2 and TRBJ1-1, with 7 nucleotides matching TRBD1. Looked up from germline, CDR1 is SNHLY and CDR2 is FYNNEI. Trimming took 10 bases from V and 6 from J; bases not matched to a gene: 5. CDR3 length equals 11 residues. CDR3 region: CAINRGAEAFF. The CDR3 nucleotides read TGTGCCATCAACAGGGGAGCTGAAGCTTTCTTT.

The chain links TRBV18 to TRBJ2-7; tentatively, D is TRBD1 (6 bases). V was trimmed by 3 bases and J by 0 bases, leaving 12 bases between them. This CDR3 region has 15 residues. From germline, CDR1 is KGHSH and CDR2 LQKENI. The CDR3 reads CASSPTGGSSYEQYF. DNA of the CDR3: TGTGCCAGCTCACCGACTGGGGGCAGCTCCTACGAGCAGTACTTC.

The chain has TRBV19 and TRBJ1-6; TRBD1 is a possible D gene (5 bases). V was pared by 5 bases and J by 7 bases, with 9 bases between. Germline CDR1 LNHDA, CDR2 SQIVND (reference sequence). The CDR3 runs to 13 residues. The CDR3 loop reads CASSAQGNSPLHF. CDR3 in DNA: TGTGCCAGTAGTGCGCAGGGAAATTCACCCCTCCACTTT.

This clone was detected a few times. The CDR3 spells CASSWGILAGGPPYEQYF. CDR3 bases: TGCGCCAGCAGCTGGGGGATTCTAGCGGGGGGCCCACCCTACGAGCAGTACTTC. The chain uses TRBV5-1 and TRBJ2-7, with 11 positions matching TRBD2. The germline V gene encodes CDR1 SGHRS and CDR2 YFSETQ. Germline trimming cut 3 bases from V and 2 bases from J; bases unmatched to any gene: 13. The CDR3 consists of 18 residues.

The chain combines TRBV9 with TRBJ2-5; 7 nucleotides align to TRBD2. V dropped 7 bases and J dropped 5; count of bases not matched to a gene: 8. This CDR3 contains 13 residues. Looked up from germline, CDR1 is SGDLS and CDR2 is YYNGEE. For the CDR3, the DNA is TGTGCCAGCGGACGGGGGGTAGTGGAGACCCAGTACTTC. This translates into CASGRGVVETQYF.

In this sample, this clone turned up a few times. The V and J genes are TRBV2 and TRBJ2-3; the D is unclear. V lost 6 bases to trimming and J lost 0 bases, with 13 bases between them. Germline-derived CDR1 and CDR2 are SNHLY and FYNNEI. The CDR3 runs to 15 residues. The CDR3: CASRTQLGSTDTQYF. The CDR3 DNA follows: TGTGCCAGCAGAACACAGTTAGGTAGCACAGATACGCAGTATTTT.

The chain carries TRBV19 and TRBJ1-6, with D uncertain. The CDR3 runs to 13 residues. Germline assignment: CDR1 LNHDA and CDR2 SQIVND (reference sequence). Trimming took 2 bases from V and 10 from J, leaving 9 bases between them. The CDR3 DNA reads TGTGCCAGTAGTATATCTGGTGGCTCACCCCTCCACTTT. Translated, it gives CASSISGGSPLHF.

The J gene is TRBJ1-2, the V gene TRBV20-1; D is perhaps TRBD1 (5 bases). The germline V gene has CDR1 DFQATT and CDR2 SNEGSKA (reference sequence). V lost 6 bases to trimming and J lost 8 bases, with 13 bases between them. The CDR3 length is 11 residues. The CDR3 reads CSAGGSGGYTF. CDR3 sequence (DNA): TGCAGTGCGGGGGGGTCGGGGGGCTACACCTTC.

V and J are TRBV11-2 and TRBJ2-7, with 9 bases lining up with TRBD2. J lost 1 base, V lost 0 bases, and 1 base had no gene match. Looked up from germline, CDR1 is SGHAT and CDR2 is FQNNGV. The CDR3 has 15 amino acids. The CDR3 DNA sequence: TGTGCCAGCAGCTTAGATAGCGGGGGTTCCTACGAGCAGTACTTC. This encodes CASSLDSGGSYEQYF. The variable domain in full, completed from reference TRBV11-2 and TRBJ2-7, reads EAGVAQSPRYKIIEKRQSVAFWCNPISGHATLYWYQQILGQGPKLLIQFQNNGVVDDSQLPKDRFSAERLKGVDSTLKIQPAKLEDSAVYLCASSLDSGGSYEQYFGPGTRLTVT.

This clone has only a few counts. V is TRBV27 and J is TRBJ2-7, with TRBD2 identical over 10 bases. CDR1 MNHEY and CDR2 SMNVEV come from the germline V gene (reference sequence). Losses at the gene ends were 3 bases for V and 3 bases for J; bases not matched to a gene: 11. The CDR3 totals 17 residues. This CDR3 is CASSFLGLASGSYEQYF. The CDR3 nucleotides are TGTGCCAGCAGTTTTTTGGGTTTGGCTAGCGGGAGCTACGAGCAGTACTTC.

This clone was detected a few times. The chain joins TRBV4-1 to TRBJ1-5; D unresolved. Germline CDR1 is MGHRA and CDR2 is YSYEKL. The CDR3 runs to 15 residues. Trimming shortened V by 1 base and J by 3 bases, and 10 bases separated the two germline ends. As DNA, the CDR3 is TGCGCCAGCAGCCAAGTACTAAGTTACAATCAGCCCCAGCATTTT. Encoded protein: CASSQVLSYNQPQHF.

The gene calls are TRBV5-4 and TRBJ2-2; TRBD2 matches at 8 bases. V gave up 4 bases and J gave up 2 bases; unmatched junction bases: 7. The CDR3 has 16 amino acids. CDR1 and CDR2 from the germline V gene are SGHNT and YYREEE (reference sequence). Here the CDR3 DNA reads TGTGCCAGCAGCCCTGCGGGGGGCCGAAACACCGGGGAGCTGTTTTTT. Its protein product is CASSPAGGRNTGELFF.

This clone was seen a single time. V usage is TRBV28 and J usage is TRBJ1-5; 8 bases match TRBD1. The CDR3 runs to 16 residues. V was clipped by 4 bases and J by 3 bases; unmatched bases: 8. In germline, CDR1 is MDHEN, CDR2 SYDVKM. The CDR3 loop is CASSSQGQGSNQPQHF. The CDR3 nucleotides are TGTGCCAGCAGTTCCCAAGGACAGGGCTCCAATCAGCCCCAGCATTTT.

The rearrangement links TRBV5-4 to TRBJ1-1; tentative D call: TRBD1 (6 bases). The CDR3 length is 15 residues. Germline lookup yields CDR1 SGHNT and CDR2 YYREEE (reference sequence). The germline V and J ends were trimmed by 0 bases and 2 bases, with 11 bases remaining between them. The CDR3 coding sequence is TGTGCCAGCAGCTTGGGGGGGCAAATAAACACTGAAGCTTTCTTT. As protein: CASSLGGQINTEAFF.

The chain combines TRBV19 with TRBJ1-1; D is unclear. Between the trimmed V and J ends, which lost 5 bases and 3 bases, there was a span of 10 bases. The CDR3 has 13 amino acids. The germline V gene has CDR1 LNHDA and CDR2 SQIVND (reference sequence). This chain's CDR3 is CASSPPFHTEAFF. CDR3 bases: TGTGCCAGTAGTCCCCCCTTTCACACTGAAGCTTTCTTT.

The genes are TRBV11-2 and TRBJ1-2, with 11 bases fitting TRBD1. CDR3 length: 17 residues. With 6 bases clipped from V and 4 bases from J, the junction kept 13 bases outside the gene matches. Germline V lookup: CDR1 SGHAT, CDR2 FQNNGV. In nucleotides, the CDR3 is TGTGCCAGCAGTTCAAGTGGACAGGGGGCAATCGTCTATGGCTACACCTTC. Translation: CASSSSGQGAIVYGYTF.

This clone was picked up a small number of times. The rearrangement uses TRBV10-1 and TRBJ1-1; D gene ambiguous. Germline V gives CDR1 WNHNN, CDR2 SYGVQD (reference sequence). The CDR3 extends over 15 amino acids. Trimming cost V 6 bases and J 5 bases, with 19 bases left between them. CDR3 amino acids: CASSGEKGVMTEAFF. The CDR3 coding sequence is TGCGCCAGCAGCGGGGAAAAGGGTGTGATGACTGAAGCTTTCTTT.

V usage is TRBV5-1 and J usage is TRBJ2-7; D perhaps matches TRBD2 (6 bases). The CDR3 is made up of 16 amino acids. V was pared by 3 bases and J by 3 bases, with 19 bases between. Germline assignment: CDR1 SGHRS and CDR2 YFSETQ. CDR3 in amino acids: CASSSHGAGSGYEQYF. CDR3 nucleotide sequence: TGCGCCAGCAGCTCCCACGGGGCGGGATCCGGCTACGAGCAGTACTTC.